This TCR beta chain emerged from a study of T-cell reconstitution after alpha-beta-depleted transplantation in children. As it was prepared, the TCRbeta library received unique molecular identifiers. MiXCR was run by TCRdb on the PCR reads, yielding one entry per CDR3 protein. The profile shows about 90,000 distinct CDR3 sequences, less than 20% of them singletons. This clonotype was detected only a few times. This material consisted of PBMCs, mostly from graft donor cells, taken 180 days after TCRalphabeta/CD19-depleted stem cell transplant. The receptor's source is a male patient between 2 and 10 years old who had a stem cell transplant for acute lymphoblastic leukemia, so the T cells may come from the graft donor.

In DNA, the CDR3 is TGTGCCAGCAGCTCCTGGACTAGCGGGGGGGATACGCAGTATTTT. Its translation: CASSSWTSGGDTQYF. The V and J genes are TRBV5-4 and TRBJ2-3; 14 nucleotides match TRBD2. V dropped 3 bases and J dropped 6; count of bases not matched to a gene: 3. Per germline, CDR1 SGHNT and CDR2 YYREEE (reference sequence). The CDR3 has 15 amino acids. The full variable domain, rest sourced from reference TRBV5-4 and TRBJ2-3, is ETGVTQSPTHLIKTRGQQVTLRCSSQSGHNTVSWYQQALGQGPQFIFQYYREEENGRGNFPPRFSGLQFPNYSSELNVNALELDDSALYLCASSSWTSGGDTQYFGPGTRLTVL.